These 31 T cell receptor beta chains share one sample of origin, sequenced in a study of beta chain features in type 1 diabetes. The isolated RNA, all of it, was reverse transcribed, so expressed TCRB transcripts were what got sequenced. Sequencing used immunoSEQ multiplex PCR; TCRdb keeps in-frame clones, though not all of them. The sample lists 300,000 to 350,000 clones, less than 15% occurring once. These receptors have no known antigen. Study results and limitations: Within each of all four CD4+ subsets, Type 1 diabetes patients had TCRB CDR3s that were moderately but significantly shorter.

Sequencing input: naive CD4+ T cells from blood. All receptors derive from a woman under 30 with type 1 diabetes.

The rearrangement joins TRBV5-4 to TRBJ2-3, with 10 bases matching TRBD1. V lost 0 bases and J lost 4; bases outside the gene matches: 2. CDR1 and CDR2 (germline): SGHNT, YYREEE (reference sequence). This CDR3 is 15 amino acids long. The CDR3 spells CASSLGGQGSDTQYF. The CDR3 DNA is TGTGCCAGCAGCTTGGGGGGACAGGGGTCAGATACGCAGTATTTT.

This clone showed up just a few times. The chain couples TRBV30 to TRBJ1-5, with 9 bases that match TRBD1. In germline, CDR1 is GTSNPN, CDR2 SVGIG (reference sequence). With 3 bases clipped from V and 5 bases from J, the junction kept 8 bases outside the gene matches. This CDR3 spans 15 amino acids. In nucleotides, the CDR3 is TGTGCCTGGAGGGATGGACAGGGGAGGTATCAGCCCCAGCATTTT. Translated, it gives CAWRDGQGRYQPQHF.

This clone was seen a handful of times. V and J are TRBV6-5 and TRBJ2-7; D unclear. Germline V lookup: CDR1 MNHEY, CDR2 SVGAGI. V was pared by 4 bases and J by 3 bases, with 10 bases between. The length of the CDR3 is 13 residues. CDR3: CASSSFRDYEQYV. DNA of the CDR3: TGTGCCAGCAGTTCCTTCAGAGACTACGAGCAGTACGTC.

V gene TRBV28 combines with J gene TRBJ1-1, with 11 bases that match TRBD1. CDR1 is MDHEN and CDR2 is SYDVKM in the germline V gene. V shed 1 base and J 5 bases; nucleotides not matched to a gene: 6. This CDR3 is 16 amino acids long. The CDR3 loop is CASSLSGQGARTEAFF. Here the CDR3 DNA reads TGTGCCAGCAGTTTATCCGGACAGGGGGCGCGTACTGAAGCTTTCTTT.

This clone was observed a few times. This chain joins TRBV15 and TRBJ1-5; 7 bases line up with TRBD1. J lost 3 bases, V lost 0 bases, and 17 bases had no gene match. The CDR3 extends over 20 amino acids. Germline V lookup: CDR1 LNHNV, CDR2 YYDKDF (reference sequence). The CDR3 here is CATSRDPKLSDRVVNQPQHF. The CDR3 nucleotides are TGTGCCACCAGCAGAGATCCGAAGTTGAGTGACAGGGTGGTCAATCAGCCCCAGCATTTT.

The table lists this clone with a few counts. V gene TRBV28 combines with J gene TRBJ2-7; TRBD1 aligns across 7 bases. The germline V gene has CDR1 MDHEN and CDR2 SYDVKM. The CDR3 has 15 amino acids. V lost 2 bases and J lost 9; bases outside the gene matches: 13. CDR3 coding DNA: TGTGCCAGCAGTTTAGGTGGTAGAGGGGGCCCGCGGCAGTACTTC. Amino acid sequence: CASSLGGRGGPRQYF. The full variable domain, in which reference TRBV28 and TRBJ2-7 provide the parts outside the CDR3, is DVKVTQSSRYLVKRTGEKVFLECVQDMDHENMFWYRQDPGLGLRLIYFSYDVKMKEKGDIPEGYSVSREKKERFSLILESASTNQTSMYLCASSLGGRGGPRQYFGPGTRLTVT.

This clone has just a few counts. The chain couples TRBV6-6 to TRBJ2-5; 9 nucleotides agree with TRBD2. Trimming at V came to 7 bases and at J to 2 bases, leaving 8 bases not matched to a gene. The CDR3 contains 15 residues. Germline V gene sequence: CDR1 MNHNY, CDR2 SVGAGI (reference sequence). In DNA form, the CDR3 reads TGTGCCAGCACGGCTTGGGCGGGAGGGCAAGAGACCCAGTACTTC. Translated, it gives CASTAWAGGQETQYF.

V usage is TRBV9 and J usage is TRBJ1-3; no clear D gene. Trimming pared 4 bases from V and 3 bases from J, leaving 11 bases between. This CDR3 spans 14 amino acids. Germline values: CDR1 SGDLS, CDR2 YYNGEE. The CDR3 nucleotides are TGTGCCAGCAGCTCCCAGAATCTTGGAAACACCATATATTTT. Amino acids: CASSSQNLGNTIYF. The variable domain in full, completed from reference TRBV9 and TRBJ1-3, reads DSGVTQTPKHLITATGQRVTLRCSPRSGDLSVYWYQQSLDQGLQFLIQYYNGEERAKGNILERFSAQQFPDLHSELNLSSLELGDSALYFCASSSQNLGNTIYFGEGSWLTVV.

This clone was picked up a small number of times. The CDR3 loop reads CATQTGKQETQYF. The CDR3 nucleotides read TGTGCCACCCAGACAGGGAAACAAGAGACCCAGTACTTC. The chain couples TRBV19 to TRBJ2-5; 7 bases agree with TRBD1. This CDR3 is built from 13 residues. Germline V gene data show CDR1 as LNHDA and CDR2 as SQIVND (reference sequence). V shed 10 bases and J 2 bases; nucleotides not matched to a gene: 7.

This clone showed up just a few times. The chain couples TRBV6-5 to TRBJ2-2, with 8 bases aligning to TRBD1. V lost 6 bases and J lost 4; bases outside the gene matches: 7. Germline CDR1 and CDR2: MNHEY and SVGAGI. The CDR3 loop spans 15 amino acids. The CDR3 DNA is TGTGCCAGCAGAAACCAGGGGGCGGGCACCGGGGAGCTGTTTTTT. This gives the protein CASRNQGAGTGELFF.

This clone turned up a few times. The CDR3 protein is CASRIPGQGFGTF. Written as DNA, the CDR3 is TGTGCCAGCAGGATACCCGGACAGGGATTCGGCACCTTC. J is TRBJ1-2 and V is TRBV5-6, with TRBD1 matching over 8 bases. CDR1 is SGHDT and CDR2 is YYEEEE in the germline V gene. The V and J ends lost 5 bases and 13 bases, in that order; junction bases with no gene match: 13. CDR3 size: 13 residues.

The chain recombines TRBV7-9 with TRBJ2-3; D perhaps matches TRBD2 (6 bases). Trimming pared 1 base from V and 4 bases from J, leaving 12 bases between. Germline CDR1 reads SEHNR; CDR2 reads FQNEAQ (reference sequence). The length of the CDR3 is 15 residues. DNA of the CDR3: TGTGCCAGCAGCTTAGTCCGCGGGGCCCCAGATACGCAGTATTTT. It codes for CASSLVRGAPDTQYF.

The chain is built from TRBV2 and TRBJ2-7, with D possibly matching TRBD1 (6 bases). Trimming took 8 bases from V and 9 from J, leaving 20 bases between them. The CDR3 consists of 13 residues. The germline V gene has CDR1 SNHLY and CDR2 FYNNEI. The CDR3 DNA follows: TGTGCCAGCGGAACACCCGCAGGGGCTGTGCAGTACGTC. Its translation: CASGTPAGAVQYV.

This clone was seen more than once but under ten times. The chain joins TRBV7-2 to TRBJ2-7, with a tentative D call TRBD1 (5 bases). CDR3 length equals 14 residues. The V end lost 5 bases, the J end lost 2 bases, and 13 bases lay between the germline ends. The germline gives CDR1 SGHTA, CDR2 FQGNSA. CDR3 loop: CASSPDSFPYEQYF. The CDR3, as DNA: TGTGCCAGCAGCCCCGACAGTTTCCCCTACGAGCAGTACTTC.

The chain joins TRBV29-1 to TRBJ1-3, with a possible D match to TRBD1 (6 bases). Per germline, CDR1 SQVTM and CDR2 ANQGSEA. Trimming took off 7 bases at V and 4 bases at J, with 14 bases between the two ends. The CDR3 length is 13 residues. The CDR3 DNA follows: TGCAGCGCCTGGGGCAGGGGCGGAAACACCATATATTTT. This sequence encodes CSAWGRGGNTIYF.

In nucleotides, the CDR3 is TGTGCCAGCAGCTTTTCGAGGAGCAGAATAACCGCGAACACCGGGGAGCTGTTTTTT. This encodes CASSFSRSRITANTGELFF. V gene TRBV7-9 combines with J gene TRBJ2-2; unclear D gene. The CDR3 is 19 residues long. CDR1 is SEHNR and CDR2 is FQNEAQ in the germline V gene (reference sequence). Deletions cut 3 bases from V and 0 bases from J, with 20 bases between. The whole variable domain, filled in from reference TRBV7-9 and TRBJ2-2, reads DTGVSQNPRHKITKRGQNVTFRCDPISEHNRLYWYRQTLGQGPEFLTYFQNEAQLEKSRLLSDRFSAERPKGSFSTLEIQRTEQGDSAMYLCASSFSRSRITANTGELFFGEGSRLTVL.

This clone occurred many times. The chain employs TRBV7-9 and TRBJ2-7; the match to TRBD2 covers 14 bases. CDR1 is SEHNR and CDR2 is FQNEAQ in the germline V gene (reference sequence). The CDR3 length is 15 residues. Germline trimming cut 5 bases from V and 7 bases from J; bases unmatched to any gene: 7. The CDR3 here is CASSPGLAGAREQYV. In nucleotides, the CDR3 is TGTGCCAGCAGCCCGGGACTAGCGGGAGCCCGGGAGCAGTACGTC.

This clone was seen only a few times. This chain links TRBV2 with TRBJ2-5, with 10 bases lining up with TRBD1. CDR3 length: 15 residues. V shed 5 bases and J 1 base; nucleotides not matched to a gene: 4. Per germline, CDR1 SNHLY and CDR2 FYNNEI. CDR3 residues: CASSSDRGFQETQYF. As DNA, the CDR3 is TGTGCCAGCAGTTCGGACAGGGGGTTCCAAGAGACCCAGTACTTC.

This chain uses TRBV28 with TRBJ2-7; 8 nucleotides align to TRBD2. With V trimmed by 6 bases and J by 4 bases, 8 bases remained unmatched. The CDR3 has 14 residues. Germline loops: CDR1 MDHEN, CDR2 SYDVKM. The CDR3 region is CASRLGLANYEQYF. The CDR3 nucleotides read TGTGCCAGCAGGCTAGGACTAGCCAATTACGAGCAGTACTTC.

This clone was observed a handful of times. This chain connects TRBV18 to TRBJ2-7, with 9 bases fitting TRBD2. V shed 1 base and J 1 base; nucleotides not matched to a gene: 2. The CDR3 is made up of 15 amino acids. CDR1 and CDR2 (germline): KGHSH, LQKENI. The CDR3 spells CASSPLAGDSYEQYF. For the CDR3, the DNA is TGTGCCAGCTCACCACTAGCGGGAGATTCCTACGAGCAGTACTTC.

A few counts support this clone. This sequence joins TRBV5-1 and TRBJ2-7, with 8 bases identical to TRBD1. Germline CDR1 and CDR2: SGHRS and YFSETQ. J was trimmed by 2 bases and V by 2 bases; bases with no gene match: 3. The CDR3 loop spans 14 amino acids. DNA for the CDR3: TGCGCCAGCAGCTTCCCGACAGGGGCCTACGAGCAGTACTTC. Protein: CASSFPTGAYEQYF.

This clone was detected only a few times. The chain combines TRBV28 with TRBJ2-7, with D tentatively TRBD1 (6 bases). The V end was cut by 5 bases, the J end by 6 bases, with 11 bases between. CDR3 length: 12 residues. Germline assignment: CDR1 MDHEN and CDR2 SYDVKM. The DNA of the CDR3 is TGTGCCAGCAGTCAGGGGTTGGGCGAGCAGTACTTC. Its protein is CASSQGLGEQYF. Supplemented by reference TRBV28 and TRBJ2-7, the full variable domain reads DVKVTQSSRYLVKRTGEKVFLECVQDMDHENMFWYRQDPGLGLRLIYFSYDVKMKEKGDIPEGYSVSREKKERFSLILESASTNQTSMYLCASSQGLGEQYFGPGTRLTVT.

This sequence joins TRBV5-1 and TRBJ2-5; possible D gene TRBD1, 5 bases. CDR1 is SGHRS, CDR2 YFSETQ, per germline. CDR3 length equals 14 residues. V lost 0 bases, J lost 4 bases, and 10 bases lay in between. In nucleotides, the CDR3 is TGCGCCAGCAGCTTGGCTGGGGCGACAGAGACCCAGTACTTC. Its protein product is CASSLAGATETQYF.

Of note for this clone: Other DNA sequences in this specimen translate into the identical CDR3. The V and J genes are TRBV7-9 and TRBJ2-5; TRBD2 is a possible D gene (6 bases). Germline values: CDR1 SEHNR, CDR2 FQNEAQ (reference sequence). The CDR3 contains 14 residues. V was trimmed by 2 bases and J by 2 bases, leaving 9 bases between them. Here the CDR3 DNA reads TGTGCCAGCAGCTTAATGGGGGGTCAAGAGACCCAGTACTTC. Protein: CASSLMGGQETQYF.

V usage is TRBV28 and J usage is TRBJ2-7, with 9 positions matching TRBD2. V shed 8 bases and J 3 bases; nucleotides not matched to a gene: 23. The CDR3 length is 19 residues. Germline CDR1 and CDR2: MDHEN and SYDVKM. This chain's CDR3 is CASPPSSGSYYRGVYEQYF. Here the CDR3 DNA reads TGTGCCAGCCCGCCGAGTAGCGGGAGCTACTACAGGGGTGTCTACGAGCAGTACTTC. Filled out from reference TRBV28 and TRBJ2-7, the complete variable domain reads DVKVTQSSRYLVKRTGEKVFLECVQDMDHENMFWYRQDPGLGLRLIYFSYDVKMKEKGDIPEGYSVSREKKERFSLILESASTNQTSMYLCASPPSSGSYYRGVYEQYFGPGTRLTVT.

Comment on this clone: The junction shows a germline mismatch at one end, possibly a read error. The CDR3 DNA follows: TGCGCCAGCAGCTTGGAGTTAGCGGTTCCCAATCAGCAGTTCTTC. Amino acid sequence: CASSLELAVPNQQFF. The chain couples TRBV5-1 to TRBJ2-1; tentative D call: TRBD2 (6 bases). Germline values: CDR1 SGHRS, CDR2 YFSETQ. The CDR3 has 15 residues.

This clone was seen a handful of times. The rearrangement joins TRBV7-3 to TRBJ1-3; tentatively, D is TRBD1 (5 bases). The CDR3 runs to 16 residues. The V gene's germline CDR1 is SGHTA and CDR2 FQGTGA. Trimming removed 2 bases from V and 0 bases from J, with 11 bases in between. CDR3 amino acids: CASSLGAGNSGNTIYF. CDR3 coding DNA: TGTGCCAGCAGCTTAGGGGCAGGCAACTCTGGAAACACCATATATTTT.

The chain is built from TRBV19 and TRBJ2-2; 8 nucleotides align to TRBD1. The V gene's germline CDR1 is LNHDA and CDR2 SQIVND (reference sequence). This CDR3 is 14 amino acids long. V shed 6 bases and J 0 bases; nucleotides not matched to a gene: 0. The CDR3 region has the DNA TGTGCCAGTAGGGGACAGGCGAACACCGGGGAGCTGTTTTTT. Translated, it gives CASRGQANTGELFF.

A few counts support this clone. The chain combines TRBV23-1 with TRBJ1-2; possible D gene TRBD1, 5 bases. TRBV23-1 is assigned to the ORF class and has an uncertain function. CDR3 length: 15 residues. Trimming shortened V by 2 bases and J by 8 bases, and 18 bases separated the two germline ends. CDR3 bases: TGCGCCAGCAGTCAAGTCAGGGAAAGGCAAGGCGGCTACACCTTC. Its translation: CASSQVRERQGGYTF.

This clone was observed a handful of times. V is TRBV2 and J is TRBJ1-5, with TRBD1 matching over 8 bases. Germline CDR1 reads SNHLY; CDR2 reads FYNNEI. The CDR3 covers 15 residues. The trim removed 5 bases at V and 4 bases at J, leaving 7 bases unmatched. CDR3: CASSRGQGRNQPQHF. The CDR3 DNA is TGTGCCAGCAGTCGCGGACAGGGCCGAAATCAGCCCCAGCATTTT.

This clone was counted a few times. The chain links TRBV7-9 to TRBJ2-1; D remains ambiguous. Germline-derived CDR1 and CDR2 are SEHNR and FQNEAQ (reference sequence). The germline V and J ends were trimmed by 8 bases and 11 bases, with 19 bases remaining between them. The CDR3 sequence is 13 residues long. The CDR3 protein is CASSPAAQVKQFF. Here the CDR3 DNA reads TGTGCCAGCTCCCCCGCAGCCCAGGTCAAGCAGTTCTTC.